This T cell receptor beta chain was retrieved from a study of CD8 T cells in ankylosing spondylitis. Points from the study as a whole: The study looked at matched synovial fluid samples from ankylosing spondylitis patients. Disease-linked clones were reported to be significantly enriched there.

By quantitative 5'-RACE with molecular barcodes, the TCR beta libraries were made. TCRdb ran MiXCR on the 5' RACE reads and lists one entry per CDR3 protein. The data contain hundreds of thousands of distinct CDR3 sequences, over 15% of them singletons. CDR1 is SGHRS, CDR2 YFSETQ, per germline. This CDR3 region has 15 residues. A remark on this clonotype: The antigen remains undetermined. Its ends do not fully match the called genes, so a read error is possible.

The sequenced sample consisted of blood, either unsorted or a sorted T cell fraction (not recorded which). The sequence came from a male donor with ankylosing spondylitis or in good health (not recorded which). This chain links TRBV5-1 with TRBJ2-1, with TRBD2 identical over 9 bases. CDR3 amino acids: CTSSLGGGGDNEQFF. The CDR3 DNA sequence: TGCACCAGCAGCTTGGGTGGCGGGGGGGACAATGAGCAGTTCTTC.